The subject of this entry is one T cell receptor (beta chain). Antigen unknown. V was pared by 6 bases and J by 0 bases, with 9 bases between. The V gene's germline CDR1 is MNHEY and CDR2 SVGAGI. The CDR3 is made up of 14 amino acids. The sample is drawn from a study of cytomegalovirus exposure and HLA in healthy donors. Points from the study as a whole: It was reported that TCR beta sequences correctly inferred the HLA-A and HLA-B alleles for most subjects. Apparent HLA restriction characterized most CMV-associated TCR beta chains in a later analysis.

Primers for the PCR totalled 60 Vbeta and 13 Jbeta. Here immunoSEQ multiplex PCR was the method, and the copy in TCRdb shows in-frame clones only, minus some. The top ten hold around 3% of the sample, which has 150,000 to 200,000 clones, around 74% seen once. The sample consisted of PBMCs. J is TRBJ1-5 and V is TRBV6-5; D unresolved. This clonotype was obtained from a female donor in good health and CMV-seronegative. CDR3 protein: CASSLRYSNQPQHF. The DNA for the CDR3 is TGTGCCAGCAGCCTGAGGTATAGCAATCAGCCCCAGCATTTT.